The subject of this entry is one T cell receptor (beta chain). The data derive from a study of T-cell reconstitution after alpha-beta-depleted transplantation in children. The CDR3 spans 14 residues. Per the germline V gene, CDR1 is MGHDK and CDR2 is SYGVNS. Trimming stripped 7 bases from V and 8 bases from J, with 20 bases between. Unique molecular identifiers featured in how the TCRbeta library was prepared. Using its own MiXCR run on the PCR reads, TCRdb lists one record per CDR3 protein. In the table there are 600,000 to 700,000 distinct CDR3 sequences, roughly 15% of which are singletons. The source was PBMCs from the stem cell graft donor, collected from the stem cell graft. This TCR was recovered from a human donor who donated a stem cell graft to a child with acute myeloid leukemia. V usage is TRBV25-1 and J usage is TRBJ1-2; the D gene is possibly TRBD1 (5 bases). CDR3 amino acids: CASTQGPPMWGYTF. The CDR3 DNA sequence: TGTGCCAGCACCCAGGGCCCTCCGATGTGGGGCTACACCTTC.